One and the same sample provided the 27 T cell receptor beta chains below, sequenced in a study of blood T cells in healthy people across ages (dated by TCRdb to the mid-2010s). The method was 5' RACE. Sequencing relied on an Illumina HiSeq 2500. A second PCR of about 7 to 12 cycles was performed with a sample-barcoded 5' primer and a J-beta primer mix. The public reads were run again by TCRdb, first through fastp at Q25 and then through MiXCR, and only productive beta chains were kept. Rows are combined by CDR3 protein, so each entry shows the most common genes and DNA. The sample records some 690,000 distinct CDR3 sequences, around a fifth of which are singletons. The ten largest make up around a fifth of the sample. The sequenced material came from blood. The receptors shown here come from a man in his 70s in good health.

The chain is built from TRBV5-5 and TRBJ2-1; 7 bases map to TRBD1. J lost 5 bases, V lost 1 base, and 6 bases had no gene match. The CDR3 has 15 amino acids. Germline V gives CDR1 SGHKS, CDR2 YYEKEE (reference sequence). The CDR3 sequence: CASSLKGQNHNEQFF. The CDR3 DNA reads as TGTGCCAGCAGCTTGAAGGGACAGAATCACAATGAGCAGTTCTTC.

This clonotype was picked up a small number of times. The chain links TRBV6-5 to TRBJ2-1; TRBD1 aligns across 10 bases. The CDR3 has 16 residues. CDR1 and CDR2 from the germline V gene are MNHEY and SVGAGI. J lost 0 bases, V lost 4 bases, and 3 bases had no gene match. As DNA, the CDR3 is TGTGCCAGCAGTTCGGGACAGGGGCACTCCTACAATGAGCAGTTCTTC. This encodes CASSSGQGHSYNEQFF.

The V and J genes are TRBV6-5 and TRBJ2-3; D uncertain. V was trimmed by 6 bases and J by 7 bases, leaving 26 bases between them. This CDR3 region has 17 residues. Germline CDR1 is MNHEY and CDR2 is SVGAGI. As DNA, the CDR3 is TGTGCCAGCAGACTACTCAGACCGGGTTATGAGCCTCATACGCAGTATTTT. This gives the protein CASRLLRPGYEPHTQYF.

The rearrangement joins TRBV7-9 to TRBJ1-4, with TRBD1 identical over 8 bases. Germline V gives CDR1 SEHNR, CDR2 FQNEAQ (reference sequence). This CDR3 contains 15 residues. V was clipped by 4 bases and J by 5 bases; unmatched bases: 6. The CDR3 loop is CASSSDRGANEKLFF. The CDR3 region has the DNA TGTGCCAGCAGCTCAGACAGGGGAGCCAATGAAAAACTGTTTTTT.

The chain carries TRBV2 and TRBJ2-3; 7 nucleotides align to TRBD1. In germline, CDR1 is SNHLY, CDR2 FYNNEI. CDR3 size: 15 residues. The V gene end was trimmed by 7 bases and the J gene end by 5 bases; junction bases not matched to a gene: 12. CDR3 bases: TGTGCCAGCACCCGACAGGGAATTTGGGGAGATACGCAGTATTTT. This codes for CASTRQGIWGDTQYF.

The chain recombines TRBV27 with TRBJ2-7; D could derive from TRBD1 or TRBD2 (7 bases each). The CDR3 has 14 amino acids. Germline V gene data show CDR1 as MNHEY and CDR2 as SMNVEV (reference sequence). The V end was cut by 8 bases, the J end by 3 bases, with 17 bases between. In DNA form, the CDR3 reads TGTGCCAGCTTCCCGACAGGGAGGGGCTACGAGCAGTACTTC. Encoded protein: CASFPTGRGYEQYF.

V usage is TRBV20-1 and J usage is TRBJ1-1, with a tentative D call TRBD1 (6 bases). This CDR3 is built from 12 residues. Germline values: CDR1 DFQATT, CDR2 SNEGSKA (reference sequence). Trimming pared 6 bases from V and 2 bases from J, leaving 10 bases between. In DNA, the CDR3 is TGCAGTGCCGGACAGCGAAACACTGAAGCTTTCTTT. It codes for CSAGQRNTEAFF.

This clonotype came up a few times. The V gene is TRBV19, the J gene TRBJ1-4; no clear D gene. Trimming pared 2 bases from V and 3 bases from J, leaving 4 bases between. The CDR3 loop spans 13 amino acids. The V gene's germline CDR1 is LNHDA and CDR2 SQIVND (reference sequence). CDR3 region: CASSIRANEKLFF. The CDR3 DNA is TGTGCCAGTAGTATACGAGCTAATGAAAAACTGTTTTTT.

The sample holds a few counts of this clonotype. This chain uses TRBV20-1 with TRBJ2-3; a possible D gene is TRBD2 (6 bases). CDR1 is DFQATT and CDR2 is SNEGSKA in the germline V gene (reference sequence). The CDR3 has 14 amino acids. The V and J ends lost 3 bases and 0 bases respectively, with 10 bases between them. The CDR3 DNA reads TGCAGTGCTAGGCGGGGAGCTAGCACAGATACGCAGTATTTT. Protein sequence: CSARRGASTDTQYF.

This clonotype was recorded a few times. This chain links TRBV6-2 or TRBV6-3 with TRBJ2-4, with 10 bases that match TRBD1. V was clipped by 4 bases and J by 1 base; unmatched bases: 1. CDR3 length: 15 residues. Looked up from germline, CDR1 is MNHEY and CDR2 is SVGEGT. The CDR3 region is CASSSDRGAKNIQYF. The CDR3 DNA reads TGTGCCAGCAGTTCGGACAGGGGGGCCAAAAACATTCAGTACTTC.

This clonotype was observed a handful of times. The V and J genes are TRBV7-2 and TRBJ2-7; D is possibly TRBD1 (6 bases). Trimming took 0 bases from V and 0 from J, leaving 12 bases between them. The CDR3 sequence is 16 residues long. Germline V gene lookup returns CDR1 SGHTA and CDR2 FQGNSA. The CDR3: CASSLARPGASYEQYF. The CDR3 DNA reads TGTGCCAGCAGCTTAGCGCGGCCAGGGGCCTCCTACGAGCAGTACTTC.

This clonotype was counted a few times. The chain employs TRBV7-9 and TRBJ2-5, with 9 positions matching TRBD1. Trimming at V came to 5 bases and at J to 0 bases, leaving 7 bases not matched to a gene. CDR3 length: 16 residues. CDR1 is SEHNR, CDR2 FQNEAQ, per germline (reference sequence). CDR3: CASSRRGTGYQETQYF. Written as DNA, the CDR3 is TGTGCCAGCAGCAGACGTGGGACAGGGTACCAAGAGACCCAGTACTTC.

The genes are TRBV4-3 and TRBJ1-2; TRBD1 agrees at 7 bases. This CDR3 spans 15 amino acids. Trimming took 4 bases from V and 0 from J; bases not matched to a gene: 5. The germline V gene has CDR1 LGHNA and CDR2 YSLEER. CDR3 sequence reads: CASSPTGTPNYGYTF. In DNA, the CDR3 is TGCGCCAGCAGCCCGACAGGGACGCCTAACTATGGCTACACCTTC.

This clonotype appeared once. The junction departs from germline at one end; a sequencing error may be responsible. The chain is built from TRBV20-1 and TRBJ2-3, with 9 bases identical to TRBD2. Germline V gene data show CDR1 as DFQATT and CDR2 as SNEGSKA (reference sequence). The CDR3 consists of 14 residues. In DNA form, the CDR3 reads TGCAGTGCTAGAGGCGGGGGGGCCTTAGATACGCAGTACTTT. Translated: CSARGGGALDTQYF.

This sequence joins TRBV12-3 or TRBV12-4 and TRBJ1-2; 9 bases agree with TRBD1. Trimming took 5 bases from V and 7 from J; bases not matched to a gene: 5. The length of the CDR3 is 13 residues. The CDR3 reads CASSQQGARGYTF. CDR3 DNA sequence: TGTGCCAGCAGTCAACAGGGGGCCCGTGGCTACACCTTC.

In nucleotides, the CDR3 is TGCGCCAGCAGCTTGGAGGGACTAGCGGGAGACAATGAGCAGTTCTTC. This encodes CASSLEGLAGDNEQFF. V is TRBV5-1 and J is TRBJ2-1; TRBD2 matches 14 bases. Germline V gene sequence: CDR1 SGHRS, CDR2 YFSETQ. The CDR3 contains 16 residues. V was pared by 0 bases and J by 5 bases, with 1 base of the junction left unmatched. Based on the CDR3 plus reference TRBV5-1 and TRBJ2-1, the full variable domain is KAGVTQTPRYLIKTRGQQVTLSCSPISGHRSVSWYQQTPGQGLQFLFEYFSETQRNKGNFPGRFSGRQFSNSRSEMNVSTLELGDSALYLCASSLEGLAGDNEQFFGPGTRLTVL.

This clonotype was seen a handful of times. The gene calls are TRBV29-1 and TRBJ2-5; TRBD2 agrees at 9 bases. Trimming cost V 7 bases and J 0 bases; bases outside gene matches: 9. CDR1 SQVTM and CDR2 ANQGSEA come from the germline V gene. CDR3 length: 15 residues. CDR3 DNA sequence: TGCAGCGCCCGGGGTAGCGGGGGTTACCAAGAGACCCAGTACTTC. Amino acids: CSARGSGGYQETQYF.

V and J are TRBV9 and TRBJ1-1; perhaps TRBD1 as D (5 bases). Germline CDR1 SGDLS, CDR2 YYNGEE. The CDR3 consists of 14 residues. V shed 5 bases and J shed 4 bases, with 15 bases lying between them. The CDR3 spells CASRTGEAGTEAFF. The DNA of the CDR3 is TGTGCCAGCAGGACGGGGGAGGCTGGCACTGAAGCTTTCTTT.

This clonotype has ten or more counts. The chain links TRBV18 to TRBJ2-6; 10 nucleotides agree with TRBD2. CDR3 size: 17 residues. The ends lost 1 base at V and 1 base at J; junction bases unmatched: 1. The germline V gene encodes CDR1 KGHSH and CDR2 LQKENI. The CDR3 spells CASSPQLAGSGANVLTF. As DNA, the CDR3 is TGTGCCAGCTCACCACAACTAGCGGGGTCTGGGGCCAACGTCCTGACTTTC. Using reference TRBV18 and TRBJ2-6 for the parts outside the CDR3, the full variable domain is NAGVMQNPRHLVRRRGQEARLRCSPMKGHSHVYWYRQLPEEGLKFMVYLQKENIIDESGMPKERFSAEFPKEGPSILRIQQVVRGDSAAYFCASSPQLAGSGANVLTFGAGSRLTVL.

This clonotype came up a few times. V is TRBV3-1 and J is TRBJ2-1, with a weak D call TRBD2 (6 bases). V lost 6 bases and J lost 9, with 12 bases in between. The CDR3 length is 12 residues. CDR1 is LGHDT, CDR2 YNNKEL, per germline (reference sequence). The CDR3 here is CASSHAGTEQFF. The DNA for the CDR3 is TGTGCCAGCAGTCACGCGGGGACTGAGCAGTTCTTC.

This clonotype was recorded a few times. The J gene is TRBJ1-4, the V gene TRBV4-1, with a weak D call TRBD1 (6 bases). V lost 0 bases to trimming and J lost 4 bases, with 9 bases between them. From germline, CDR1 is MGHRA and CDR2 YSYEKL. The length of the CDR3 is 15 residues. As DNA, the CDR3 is TGCGCCAGCAGCCAAGATGGGGGCGGTAATGAAAAACTGTTTTTT. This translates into CASSQDGGGNEKLFF.

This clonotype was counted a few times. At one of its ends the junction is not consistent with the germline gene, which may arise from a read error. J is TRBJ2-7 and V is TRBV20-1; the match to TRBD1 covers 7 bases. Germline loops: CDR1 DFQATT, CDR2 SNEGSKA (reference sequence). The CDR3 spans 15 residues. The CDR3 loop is CSAREQDRVRGEQCF. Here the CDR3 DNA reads TGCAGTGCTAGGGAACAAGACAGGGTGAGGGGCGAGCAGTGCTTC.

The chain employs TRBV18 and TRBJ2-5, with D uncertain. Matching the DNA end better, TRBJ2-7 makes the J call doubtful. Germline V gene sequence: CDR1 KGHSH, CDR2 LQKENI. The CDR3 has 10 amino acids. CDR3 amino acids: CASSPTEQYV. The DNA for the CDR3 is TGTGCCAGCTCACCGACCGAGCAGTACGTC.

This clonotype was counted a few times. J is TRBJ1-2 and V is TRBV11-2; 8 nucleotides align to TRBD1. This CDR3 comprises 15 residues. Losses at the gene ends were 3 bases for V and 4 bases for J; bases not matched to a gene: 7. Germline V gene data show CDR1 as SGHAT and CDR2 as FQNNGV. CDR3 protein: CASSLDREVSYGYTF. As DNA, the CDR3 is TGTGCCAGCAGCTTGGACAGGGAGGTCAGCTATGGCTACACCTTC. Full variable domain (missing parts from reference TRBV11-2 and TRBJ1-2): EAGVAQSPRYKIIEKRQSVAFWCNPISGHATLYWYQQILGQGPKLLIQFQNNGVVDDSQLPKDRFSAERLKGVDSTLKIQPAKLEDSAVYLCASSLDREVSYGYTFGSGTRLTVV.

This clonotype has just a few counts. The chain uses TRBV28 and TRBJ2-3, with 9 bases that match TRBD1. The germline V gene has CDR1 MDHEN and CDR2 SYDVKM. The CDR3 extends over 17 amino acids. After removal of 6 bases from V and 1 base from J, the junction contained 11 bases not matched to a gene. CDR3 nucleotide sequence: TGTGCCAGCAGGCGAACCGGGACAGGGAAGGGCACAGATACGCAGTATTTT. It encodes CASRRTGTGKGTDTQYF.

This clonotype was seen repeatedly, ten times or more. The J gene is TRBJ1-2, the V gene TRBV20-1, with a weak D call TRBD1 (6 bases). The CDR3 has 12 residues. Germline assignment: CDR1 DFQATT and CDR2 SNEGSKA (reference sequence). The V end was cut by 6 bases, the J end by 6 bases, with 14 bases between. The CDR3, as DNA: TGCAGTGCCCCGGGACATGGGGATGGCTACACCTTC. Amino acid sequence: CSAPGHGDGYTF.

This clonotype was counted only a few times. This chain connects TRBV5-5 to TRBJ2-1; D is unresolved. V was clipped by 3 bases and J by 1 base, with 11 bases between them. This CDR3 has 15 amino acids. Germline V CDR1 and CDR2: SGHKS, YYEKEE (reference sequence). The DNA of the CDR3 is TGTGCCAGCAGCTCCCCCTGGGATTCCTACAATGAGCAGTTCTTC. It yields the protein CASSSPWDSYNEQFF.